The T cell receptor beta chain under discussion was sequenced for a study of shared clonotypes between healthy human individuals. This CDR3 spans 13 amino acids. Germline V lookup: CDR1 SNHLY, CDR2 FYNNEI. V was shortened by 1 base and J by 4 bases, with 7 bases between the two germline ends. Repertoires were generated with immunoSEQ multiplex PCR, while TCRdb's copy carries only in-frame clones and drops some. The sample has roughly 300,000 clones, 87% seen once. Study conclusions and caveats: The low donor count limited represented genetic and exposure-history diversity. Several donors shared around 5.1% of their naive CD4 clonotypes.

A remark on this clone: Its antigen is still unknown.

With CCR7-negative CD45RA+ TemRA cells, CD45RO+ cells were combined in CD8 memory. Sequencing used memory CD8+ T cells sorted from blood. Subset denoted: CD45RO+ cells pooled with CCR7-negative TemRA cells. This sequence was found in a man younger than 30 in good health. The V gene is TRBV2, the J gene TRBJ1-2; D not certain. This CDR3 is CASSEGRIYGYTF. The CDR3 nucleotides read TGTGCCAGCAGTGAAGGACGGATCTATGGCTACACCTTC.